This T cell receptor beta chain was documented in a study of T-cell reconstitution after alpha-beta-depleted transplantation in children. Notes on the study in general: Reportedly, only several hundred clones from non-depleted graft cells drove alpha-beta T-cell counts at about two months. From surviving recipient T cells and thymic progenitors came the high day-60 TCRbeta diversity observed in some patients.

A note on this clonotype: Its antigen is unidentified.

CDR1 SQVTM and CDR2 ANQGSEA come from the germline V gene. The CDR3 spans 19 residues. V shed 6 bases and J 0 bases; nucleotides not matched to a gene: 17. Molecular barcoding with unique molecular identifiers was used for the TCRbeta library. MiXCR, run by TCRdb on the PCR reads, gives a single entry per CDR3 protein. There are 700,000 to 950,000 distinct CDR3 sequences in the sample; 16% occur only once, and roughly 4.8% lies in the top ten. This clonotype was sampled from a male patient between 10 and 17 years old who had a stem cell transplant for acute lymphoblastic leukemia, so the T cells may come from the graft donor. Sequences were derived from PBMCs, mostly from graft donor cells, sampled 360 days after TCRalphabeta/CD19-depleted stem cell transplant. The J gene is TRBJ2-2, the V gene TRBV29-1; 9 positions agree with TRBD2. Here the CDR3 DNA reads TGCAGCGTGACGAGCGGGAGGCGCTTCACAATTGCGAACACCGGGGAGCTGTTTTTT. Translating gives CSVTSGRRFTIANTGELFF.